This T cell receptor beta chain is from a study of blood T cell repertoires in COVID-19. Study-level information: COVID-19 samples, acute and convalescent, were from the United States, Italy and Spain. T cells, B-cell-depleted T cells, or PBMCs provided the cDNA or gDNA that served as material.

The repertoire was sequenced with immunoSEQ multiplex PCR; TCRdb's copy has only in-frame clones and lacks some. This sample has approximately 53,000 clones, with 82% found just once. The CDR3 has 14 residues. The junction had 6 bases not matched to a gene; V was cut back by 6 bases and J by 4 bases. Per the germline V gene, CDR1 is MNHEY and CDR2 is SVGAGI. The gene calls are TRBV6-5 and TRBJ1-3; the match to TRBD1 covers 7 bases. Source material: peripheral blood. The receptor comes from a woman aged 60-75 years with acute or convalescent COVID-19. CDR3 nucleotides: TGTGCCAGCAGGCCGACAGGGTCCGGAAACACCATATATTTT. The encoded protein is CASRPTGSGNTIYF.